Only a few counts were recorded for the clone carrying this T cell receptor (beta chain). What it binds is unknown. These data are taken from a study of identical twins. The CDR3 is made up of 15 amino acids. Trimming took off 4 bases at V and 0 bases at J, with 12 bases between the two ends. Germline CDR1 reads SGDLS; CDR2 reads YYNGEE. General study points: Out-of-frame beta sequences exhibited a weaker degree of excess twin sharing.

TCRdb re-called the 5' RACE reads with MiXCR, one entry per CDR3 protein. The profile shows hundreds of thousands of distinct CDR3 sequences, roughly an eighth of them singletons. The chain couples TRBV9 to TRBJ2-3, with D maybe TRBD2 (5 bases). The source material was memory (CD45RO+) T cells sorted from blood. This sequence originates from a young woman in good health. The CDR3 sequence is CASSTYGVSTDTQYF. DNA for the CDR3: TGTGCCAGCAGCACGTACGGGGTTAGCACAGATACGCAGTATTTT. Combining the CDR3 with reference TRBV9 and TRBJ2-3 gives the whole variable domain DSGVTQTPKHLITATGQRVTLRCSPRSGDLSVYWYQQSLDQGLQFLIQYYNGEERAKGNILERFSAQQFPDLHSELNLSSLELGDSALYFCASSTYGVSTDTQYFGPGTRLTVL.